This TCR beta chain was identified in a study of cytomegalovirus exposure and HLA in healthy donors. V was pared by 6 bases and J by 1 base, with 10 bases between. CDR3 length: 13 amino acids. Germline V gene data show CDR1 as MGHDK and CDR2 as SYGVNS. It was healthy bone marrow donors who served as donors. With respect to this clone: Antigen: not known.

13 Jbeta primers and 60 Vbeta primers were used for the PCR. Measured with immunoSEQ multiplex PCR; TCRdb has only the in-frame clones, and not every one. Of around 94,000 clones in the sample, approximately 79% were seen once. Study conclusions and caveats: A missense variant in DCLRE1C was later tied to TCR beta V- and J-gene trimming. Donors were assumed by presence/absence analyses to have roughly uniform sequencing depth.

Sequenced material: PBMCs. The V gene is TRBV25-1, the J gene TRBJ2-7; D is ambiguous. The TCR sequence derives from an older woman in good health and CMV-seropositive. CDR3 coding DNA: TGTGCCAGCAGGTCAGATCATTCCTACGAGCAGTACTTC. Translation: CASRSDHSYEQYF.